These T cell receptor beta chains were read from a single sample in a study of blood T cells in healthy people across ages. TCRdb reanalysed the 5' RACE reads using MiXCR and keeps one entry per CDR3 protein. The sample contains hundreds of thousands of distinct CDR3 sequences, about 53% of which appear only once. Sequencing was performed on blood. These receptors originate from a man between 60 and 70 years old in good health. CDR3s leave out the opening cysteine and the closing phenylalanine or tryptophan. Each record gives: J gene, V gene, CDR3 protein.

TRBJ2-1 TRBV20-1 SAKRGDYNERY
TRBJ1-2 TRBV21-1 ASTQEEGRDGYT
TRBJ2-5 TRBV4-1 ASSQDRGPKQETQY
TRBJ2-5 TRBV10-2 ATGEGLAATQY
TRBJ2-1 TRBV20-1 SARKAGGSEQF
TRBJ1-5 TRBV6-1 ASSESGQGFQPQH
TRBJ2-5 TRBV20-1 SASWDRGRIETQY
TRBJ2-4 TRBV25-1 ASSDQFAKNIQY
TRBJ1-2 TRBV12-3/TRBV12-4 ASSLSGRGYT
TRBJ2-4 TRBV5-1 ASSPGGPKNIQY
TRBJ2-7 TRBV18 ASSPAGGYEQY
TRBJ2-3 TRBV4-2 ASSQAGQPYEQYFGGSRDTQY
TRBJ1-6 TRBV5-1 ASSSWGGADSPLH
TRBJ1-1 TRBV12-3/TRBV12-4 ASNPGQPNTEAF
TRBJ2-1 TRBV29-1 SVTAGSDYNERF
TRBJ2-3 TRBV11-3 ASSPGTGDDTQY
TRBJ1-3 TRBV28 ASSRGGARNTIY
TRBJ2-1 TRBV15 ATSRDGGGKWQF
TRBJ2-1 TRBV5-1 ASSPTSGGVFDDEQF
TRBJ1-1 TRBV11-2 ASSETEAF
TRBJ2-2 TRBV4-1 ASSQDQGAVGELF
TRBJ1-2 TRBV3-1 ASSQQDRSVYGYT
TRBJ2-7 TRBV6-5 ASSPDRIYEQY
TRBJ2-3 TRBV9 ASSVYGAMETDTQY
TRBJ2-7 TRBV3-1 ASSQEAGTSYEQY
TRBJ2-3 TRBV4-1 ASSQDPTRIGTQY
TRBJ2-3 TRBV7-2 ASSLDRGSDTQY
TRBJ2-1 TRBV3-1 ASSQDSGYNEQF
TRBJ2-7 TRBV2 ASSESPGSFYEQY
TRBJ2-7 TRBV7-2 ASSPEAPYEQY
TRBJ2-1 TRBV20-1 SATRLAGPPYNEQF
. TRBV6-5 ASTLLVTSYEQY
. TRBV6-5 ASRRTGGRGETQY
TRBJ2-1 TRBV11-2 ASSRTGEPYNEQF
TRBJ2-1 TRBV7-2 ASSRLAGNKEQF
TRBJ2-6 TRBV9 ASSVAVAGALSGANVLT
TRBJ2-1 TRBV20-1 SARFPGQGGNEQF
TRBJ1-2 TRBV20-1 SARDPNRGPSYGYT
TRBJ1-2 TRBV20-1 SARTGGGGYT
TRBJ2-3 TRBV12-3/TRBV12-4 ASSPHPGAGDSPDTQY
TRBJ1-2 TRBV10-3 AISAAGGATGGGYT
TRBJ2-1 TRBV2 ASSEGGRNEQF
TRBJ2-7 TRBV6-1 AIRQGGRYEQY
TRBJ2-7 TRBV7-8 ASSLTQRPLEEQY
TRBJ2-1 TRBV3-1 ASSSTGANIYNEQF
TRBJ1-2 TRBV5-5 ASSLTGTGNYGYT
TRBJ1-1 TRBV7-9 ASSPYTEAF
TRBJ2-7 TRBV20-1 SARMGIEQY
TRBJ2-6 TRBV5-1 ASSFTASGANVLT